This TCR beta chain comes out of a study of shared clonotypes between healthy human individuals. CD4+ cells underwent separation, giving CD45RA+ naive and CD45RA-negative memory subsets. The CDR3 runs 14 residues. Germline V gene sequence: CDR1 SGDLS, CDR2 YYNGEE. Trimming at V came to 3 bases and at J to 4 bases, leaving 6 bases not matched to a gene. The repertoire was sequenced with immunoSEQ multiplex PCR; TCRdb's copy has only in-frame clones and lacks some. The profile covers 200,000 to 250,000 clones, with about 65% appearing a single time and over 8.5% taken by the ten largest. Whole-study results and caveats: A reduction in generation probabilities was seen for non-shared clonotypes relative to those shared by all four donors.

As concerns this clone: Its specificity is not known.

This TCR was recovered from a man aged 25-40 years in good health. The sample taken for sequencing was memory CD4+ T cells sorted from blood. Specified subset: CD45RA-negative fraction. The chain joins TRBV9 to TRBJ2-7; TRBD2 matches at 8 bases. The CDR3 here is CASSGRRGDYEQYF. The CDR3 DNA is TGTGCCAGCAGCGGAAGGCGGGGGGATTACGAGCAGTACTTC. The complete variable domain, with remaining parts taken from reference TRBV9 and TRBJ2-7, reads DSGVTQTPKHLITATGQRVTLRCSPRSGDLSVYWYQQSLDQGLQFLIQYYNGEERAKGNILERFSAQQFPDLHSELNLSSLELGDSALYFCASSGRRGDYEQYFGPGTRLTVT.